This is a list of T cell receptor beta chains from one sample in a study of blood T cells in healthy people across ages. One entry per CDR3 protein, called by TCRdb with MiXCR from the 5' RACE reads. The table includes about 1 million distinct CDR3 sequences, over 35% detected once. The sequencing sample was made of blood. The receptors here all came from a woman aged 60-75 years in good health. The CDR3 runs from the conserved cysteine through the conserved F or W. Fields, in order: V gene, D gene, clone size, J gene, CDR3 protein, CDR3 DNA. A D gene is named only where the DNA matches it firmly. Size values are once, few and many counts, or a class for expanded clones, and some rows have none.

V gene: TRBV6-6; D gene: -; clone size: few; J gene: TRBJ2-7; CDR3 protein: CASSYTPTDKAYEQYF; CDR3 DNA: TGTGCCAGCAGTTATACGCCGACAGACAAAGCCTACGAGCAGTACTTC
V gene: TRBV6-1; D gene: -; clone size: -; J gene: TRBJ1-2; CDR3 protein: CASSGSWSNYGYTF; CDR3 DNA: TGTGCCAGCAGTGGTAGTTGGTCAAACTATGGCTACACCTTC
V gene: TRBV7-2; D gene: -; clone size: once; J gene: TRBJ1-5; CDR3 protein: CASSLIMGNSNQPQHF; CDR3 DNA: TGTGCCAGCAGCTTAATTATGGGTAATAGCAATCAGCCCCAGCATTTT
V gene: TRBV7-3; D gene: -; clone size: few; J gene: TRBJ2-1; CDR3 protein: CASSSTFSAEQFF; CDR3 DNA: TGTGCCAGCAGCTCCACGTTCTCGGCTGAGCAGTTCTTC
V gene: TRBV24-1; D gene: -; clone size: -; J gene: TRBJ2-2; CDR3 protein: CATRDGSGELFF; CDR3 DNA: TGTGCCACCCGGGACGGTTCCGGGGAGCTGTTTTTT
V gene: TRBV12-3/TRBV12-4; D gene: -; clone size: -; J gene: TRBJ2-3; CDR3 protein: CASSFQRRTDTQYF; CDR3 DNA: TGTGCCAGCAGTTTCCAGCGGAGAACAGATACGCAGTATTTT
V gene: TRBV27; D gene: -; clone size: -; J gene: TRBJ2-5; CDR3 protein: CASSLVAQYKETQNF; CDR3 DNA: TGTGCCAGCAGTTTAGTGGCCCAATACAAAGAGACCCAGAACTTC
V gene: TRBV6-5; D gene: -; clone size: -; J gene: TRBJ2-7; CDR3 protein: CAAQGRASYEQYF; CDR3 DNA: TGTGCCGCACAGGGTCGGGCCTCCTACGAGCAGTACTTC
V gene: TRBV6-1; D gene: TRBD2; clone size: -; J gene: TRBJ2-1; CDR3 protein: CASSEMAASGRGEQFF; CDR3 DNA: TGTGCCAGCAGTGAAATGGCGGCTAGCGGGAGAGGTGAGCAGTTCTTC
V gene: TRBV27; D gene: -; clone size: -; J gene: TRBJ1-2; CDR3 protein: CASSLSRGEGYYGYTF; CDR3 DNA: TGTGCCAGCAGTCTCTCAAGAGGCGAGGGGTACTATGGCTACACCTTC
V gene: TRBV12-5; D gene: TRBD1; clone size: -; J gene: TRBJ1-1; CDR3 protein: CASGTTRDSYTEAFF; CDR3 DNA: TGTGCTAGTGGCACCACCCGGGACAGCTACACTGAAGCTTTCTTT
V gene: TRBV12-3/TRBV12-4; D gene: TRBD2; clone size: -; J gene: TRBJ2-5; CDR3 protein: CASSLETGGRKTQYF; CDR3 DNA: TGTGCCAGCAGTTTAGAAACGGGAGGGAGGAAGACCCAGTACTTC
V gene: TRBV20-1; D gene: -; clone size: -; J gene: TRBJ2-1; CDR3 protein: CSAPLAGKYNEQFF; CDR3 DNA: TGCAGTGCGCCTCTTGCGGGGAAATACAATGAGCAGTTCTTC
V gene: TRBV20-1; D gene: TRBD2; clone size: -; J gene: TRBJ2-7; CDR3 protein: CSANPYGTSGTMPLYEQYF; CDR3 DNA: TGCAGTGCTAACCCCTACGGGACTAGCGGGACAATGCCCCTCTACGAGCAGTACTTC
V gene: TRBV28; D gene: -; clone size: few; J gene: TRBJ2-4; CDR3 protein: CASSFGGGLDIQYF; CDR3 DNA: TGTGCCAGCAGTTTTGGGGGGGGCTTGGACATTCAGTACTTC
V gene: TRBV28; D gene: TRBD1; clone size: -; J gene: TRBJ2-3; CDR3 protein: CASTSKGAGDTQYF; CDR3 DNA: TGTGCCAGCACCTCCAAGGGGGCCGGGGATACGCAGTATTTT
V gene: TRBV4-2; D gene: TRBD2; clone size: -; J gene: TRBJ2-1; CDR3 protein: CASSQDASGGAREQFF; CDR3 DNA: TGTGCCAGCAGCCAAGATGCGAGCGGGGGGGCCCGTGAGCAGTTCTTC
V gene: TRBV29-1; D gene: -; clone size: few; J gene: TRBJ1-2; CDR3 protein: CSVAPRARKELNYGYTF; CDR3 DNA: TGCAGCGTAGCTCCCAGGGCTAGGAAGGAGCTCAACTATGGCTACACCTTC
V gene: TRBV7-7; D gene: TRBD2; clone size: -; J gene: TRBJ2-2; CDR3 protein: CASSPGGEIGGELFF; CDR3 DNA: TGTGCCAGCAGCCCCGGGGGGGAAATCGGCGGGGAGCTGTTTTTT
V gene: TRBV6-5; D gene: TRBD2; clone size: -; J gene: TRBJ2-7; CDR3 protein: CASRSGLGAYEQYF; CDR3 DNA: TGTGCCAGCAGGTCCGGACTAGGCGCTTACGAGCAGTACTTC
V gene: TRBV2; D gene: -; clone size: few; J gene: TRBJ2-2; CDR3 protein: CASSEGPNTGELFF; CDR3 DNA: TGTGCCAGCAGTGAAGGACCGAACACCGGGGAGCTGTTTTTT
V gene: TRBV13; D gene: -; clone size: few; J gene: TRBJ1-1; CDR3 protein: CASSLGWGGEAFF; CDR3 DNA: TGTGCCAGCAGCCTAGGATGGGGAGGGGAAGCTTTCTTT
V gene: TRBV29-1; D gene: -; clone size: many; J gene: TRBJ2-5; CDR3 protein: CSVERGSRRETQYF; CDR3 DNA: TGCAGCGTTGAAAGGGGTAGCAGAAGAGAGACCCAGTACTTC
V gene: TRBV20-1; D gene: -; clone size: -; J gene: TRBJ2-1; CDR3 protein: CSARDPGVGGHNNEQFF; CDR3 DNA: TGCAGTGCTAGAGATCCGGGAGTGGGGGGCCATAACAATGAGCAGTTCTTC
V gene: TRBV9; D gene: -; clone size: few; J gene: TRBJ2-7; CDR3 protein: CASSVVDSPYEQYF; CDR3 DNA: TGTGCCAGCAGCGTAGTCGACAGTCCCTACGAGCAGTACTTC
V gene: TRBV27; D gene: TRBD2; clone size: few; J gene: TRBJ2-1; CDR3 protein: CASSSLAGTYNEQFF; CDR3 DNA: TGTGCCAGCAGTTCACTAGCGGGGACCTACAATGAGCAGTTCTTC
V gene: TRBV10-3; D gene: -; clone size: few; J gene: TRBJ2-5; CDR3 protein: CAISESQRWGETQYF; CDR3 DNA: TGTGCCATCAGTGAGTCCCAGCGTTGGGGAGAGACCCAGTACTTC
V gene: TRBV20-1; D gene: -; clone size: -; J gene: TRBJ2-7; CDR3 protein: CSARTETGYPHEQYF; CDR3 DNA: TGCAGTGCTAGAACGGAGACAGGTTATCCCCACGAGCAGTACTTC
V gene: TRBV29-1; D gene: -; clone size: -; J gene: TRBJ2-2; CDR3 protein: CSVESGANTGELFF; CDR3 DNA: TGCAGCGTTGAATCAGGGGCTAACACCGGGGAGCTGTTTTTT
V gene: TRBV7-2; D gene: TRBD2; clone size: -; J gene: TRBJ2-4; CDR3 protein: CASSLVGTSEAGYEQYF; CDR3 DNA: TGTGCCAGCAGCTTAGTAGGGACTAGCGAAGCTGGTTATGAGCAGTACTTC
V gene: TRBV20-1; D gene: -; clone size: -; J gene: TRBJ2-7; CDR3 protein: CSARDPPGDKYF; CDR3 DNA: TGCAGTGCTAGAGATCCCCCCGGGGATAAGTACTTC
V gene: TRBV5-5; D gene: TRBD2; clone size: -; J gene: TRBJ2-1; CDR3 protein: CASSQIAGRSYNEQFF; CDR3 DNA: TGTGCCAGCAGCCAGATAGCGGGCCGGTCCTACAATGAGCAGTTCTTC
V gene: TRBV20-1; D gene: -; clone size: -; J gene: TRBJ2-5; CDR3 protein: CNASIAKETQYF; CDR3 DNA: TGCAATGCTAGCATAGCGAAAGAGACCCAGTACTTC
V gene: TRBV29-1; D gene: -; clone size: few; J gene: TRBJ2-1; CDR3 protein: CSVEDHWKGQTNEQFF; CDR3 DNA: TGCAGCGTTGAAGATCACTGGAAGGGGCAGACCAATGAGCAGTTCTTC
V gene: TRBV7-2; D gene: -; clone size: -; J gene: TRBJ2-3; CDR3 protein: CASSLEVGLGVGDTQYF; CDR3 DNA: TGTGCCAGCAGCTTAGAGGTCGGGCTGGGAGTCGGGGATACGCAGTATTTT
V gene: TRBV6-5; D gene: -; clone size: few; J gene: TRBJ1-5; CDR3 protein: CASRPTGRGNQPQHF; CDR3 DNA: TGTGCCAGCAGACCCACAGGACGGGGCAATCAGCCCCAGCATTTT
V gene: TRBV5-1; D gene: TRBD2; clone size: -; J gene: TRBJ2-3; CDR3 protein: CASSLVTGTSVSTDTQYF; CDR3 DNA: TGCGCCAGCAGCTTGGTAACCGGGACTAGCGTTAGCACAGATACGCAGTATTTT
V gene: TRBV29-1; D gene: -; clone size: -; J gene: TRBJ1-1; CDR3 protein: CSVEVGGVGTEAFF; CDR3 DNA: TGCAGCGTTGAAGTCGGGGGGGTAGGTACTGAAGCTTTCTTT
V gene: TRBV7-6; D gene: -; clone size: -; J gene: TRBJ2-7; CDR3 protein: CASSPRSGASNAYEQYF; CDR3 DNA: TGTGCCAGCAGCCCGAGGTCGGGGGCCAGCAACGCCTACGAGCAGTACTTC
V gene: TRBV7-6; D gene: TRBD1; clone size: few; J gene: TRBJ2-3; CDR3 protein: CASSYRTGAGLGTQYF; CDR3 DNA: TGTGCCAGCAGCTATCGGACAGGGGCTGGGCTTGGTACGCAGTATTTT
V gene: TRBV15; D gene: -; clone size: -; J gene: TRBJ2-5; CDR3 protein: CATSRGTGIETQYF; CDR3 DNA: TGTGCCACCAGCAGAGGGACTGGTATAGAGACCCAGTACTTC
V gene: TRBV5-6; D gene: -; clone size: once; J gene: TRBJ2-3; CDR3 protein: CASNLVPTADTQYF; CDR3 DNA: TGTGCCAGCAACTTGGTTCCAACGGCCGATACGCAGTATTTT
V gene: TRBV20-1; D gene: -; clone size: -; J gene: TRBJ2-3; CDR3 protein: CSARGLGTDTQYF; CDR3 DNA: TGCAGTGCTAGGGGACTTGGCACAGATACGCAGTATTTT
V gene: TRBV11-2; D gene: TRBD2; clone size: -; J gene: TRBJ2-1; CDR3 protein: CASSLVAGGPGEQFF; CDR3 DNA: TGTGCCAGCAGCTTAGTGGCGGGAGGGCCGGGTGAGCAGTTCTTC
V gene: TRBV4-2; D gene: -; clone size: -; J gene: TRBJ1-1; CDR3 protein: CASSQVEGSTEAFF; CDR3 DNA: TGTGCCAGCAGCCAAGTGGAGGGGAGCACTGAAGCTTTCTTT